These 7 T cell receptor beta chains originate from one sample sequenced in a study of a mutant IDH1 vaccine in newly diagnosed glioma. Specified time point: week 11, during vaccination. In the vaccine, a single dose held 300 ug of the mutant IDH1 20-mer peptide, along with topical imiquimod. Using immunoSEQ multiplex PCR, the repertoire was profiled, and TCRdb retains in-frame clones only, with some absent. The sample gives some 30,000 clones, 60% to 80% of which show up once; about 24% is in the top ten. For these TCRs, the target antigens are not known. The material was PBMCs, obtained from a glioma patient whose treatment included an IDH1 peptide vaccine. Source of these receptors: a man aged 25-45 years with glioma.

This clone was detected a few times. V gene TRBV11-2 combines with J gene TRBJ1-5; 9 bases are shared with TRBD1. Looked up from germline, CDR1 is SGHAT and CDR2 is FQNNGV. This CDR3 contains 14 residues. The J segment lost 2 bases and the V segment lost 4 bases, leaving 0 bases of the junction unmatched. The CDR3 DNA reads as TGTGCCAGCAGCTGGACAGGGGGCAATCAGCCCCAGCATTTT. Encoded protein: CASSWTGGNQPQHF.

This clone appeared once. V is TRBV10-3 and J is TRBJ2-1; D not certain. Trimming left V 6 bases short and J 0 bases short, with 12 bases between. The germline gives CDR1 ENHRY, CDR2 SYGVKD. This CDR3 contains 15 residues. For the CDR3, the DNA is TGTGCCATCAGGTACACGGATAGCTCCTACAATGAGCAGTTCTTC. This translates into CAIRYTDSSYNEQFF.

V gene TRBV7-4 combines with J gene TRBJ2-3; 9 bases agree with TRBD2. Germline CDR1 reads SGHVT; CDR2 reads SQSDAQ. V lost 3 bases, J lost 2 bases, and 6 bases stayed unmatched. The CDR3 has 16 residues. CDR3 nucleotide sequence: TGTGCCAGCAGCTTTTCTAGCGGGAATCCCACAGATACGCAGTATTTT. Protein product: CASSFSSGNPTDTQYF.

Only a few counts were recorded for this clone. The CDR3 region has the DNA TGTGCCAGCAGCCTACAGGGGAGGAGTCAGCCCCAGCATTTT. As protein: CASSLQGRSQPQHF. V usage is TRBV27 and J usage is TRBJ1-5; 7 bases are a match to TRBD1. Germline CDR1 is MNHEY and CDR2 is SMNVEV (reference sequence). The V segment lost 6 bases and the J segment 6 bases; nucleotides outside the gene matches: 8. The CDR3 has 14 residues.

The chain carries TRBV7-9 and TRBJ1-1, with D hard to call. V was cut by 5 bases and J by 1 base, with 8 bases left in between. From germline, CDR1 is SEHNR and CDR2 FQNEAQ (reference sequence). The CDR3 has 13 amino acids. CDR3 loop: CASSRDPNTEAFF. As DNA, the CDR3 is TGTGCCAGCAGCCGGGATCCGAACACTGAAGCTTTCTTT. Complete variable domain (other parts from reference TRBV7-9 and TRBJ1-1): DTGVSQNPRHKITKRGQNVTFRCDPISEHNRLYWYRQTLGQGPEFLTYFQNEAQLEKSRLLSDRFSAERPKGSFSTLEIQRTEQGDSAMYLCASSRDPNTEAFFGQGTRLTVV.

The J gene is TRBJ2-6, the V gene TRBV29-1; 9 bases fit TRBD1. Looked up from germline, CDR1 is SQVTM and CDR2 is ANQGSEA. The CDR3 consists of 16 residues. V shed 5 bases, J shed 1 base, and the junction held 6 bases outside the gene matches. Written as DNA, the CDR3 is TGCAGCGTTATCGACAGGGGGTCGTCTGGGGCCAACGTCCTGACTTTC. Translated, it gives CSVIDRGSSGANVLTF.

V is TRBV15 and J is TRBJ2-7; weak D call: TRBD1 (6 bases). The V and J ends lost 0 bases and 7 bases respectively, with 13 bases between them. Germline values: CDR1 LNHNV, CDR2 YYDKDF (reference sequence). This CDR3 comprises 14 residues. CDR3 DNA: TGTGCCACCAGCAGAGATAACAGGGCAAGTGAGCAGTACTTC. Its protein is CATSRDNRASEQYF.